A single sample gave rise to the 4 T cell receptor beta chains below, sequenced in a study of T cell responses to AZD1222 COVID-19 vaccine. Data came from immunoSEQ multiplex PCR; TCRdb stores just in-frame clones and leaves some out. The sample includes more than 150,000 clones, 90% to 95% of them seen just once. The specimen was peripheral blood, collected 28 days after the second AZD1222 dose. The source of these receptors is an adult who received the AZD1222 COVID-19 vaccine.

This rearrangement joins TRBV28 to TRBJ2-1, with D maybe TRBD2 (6 bases). The CDR3 length is 14 residues. V lost 8 bases and J lost 4, with 15 bases in between. Looked up from germline, CDR1 is MDHEN and CDR2 is SYDVKM. CDR3 in DNA: TGTGCCAGCCGGAGAGCGGAGGGGTACAATGAGCAGTTCTTC. It translates to CASRRAEGYNEQFF.

The chain carries TRBV15 and TRBJ1-5; 9 bases fit TRBD1. J lost 3 bases, V lost 4 bases, and 7 bases had no gene match. The CDR3 runs 16 residues. Germline values: CDR1 LNHNV, CDR2 YYDKDF (reference sequence). In nucleotides, the CDR3 is TGTGCCACCAGCAAGAGAAGGACAGGGGTCAATCAGCCCCAGCATTTT. Translated, it gives CATSKRRTGVNQPQHF.

The chain combines TRBV5-1 with TRBJ2-7; the D is unclear. The CDR3 runs to 11 residues. V was clipped by 1 base and J by 6 bases, with 5 bases between them. Germline CDR1 and CDR2: SGHRS and YFSETQ. The CDR3 region is CASSLLGEQYF. The CDR3 DNA follows: TGCGCCAGCAGCTTGCTTGGCGAGCAGTACTTC.

The chain employs TRBV4-3 and TRBJ2-7, with 10 bases that match TRBD2. Unmatched junction bases numbered 5, after V lost 1 base and J lost 2 bases. The germline CDR1 and CDR2 sequences are LGHNA and YSLEER. There are 16 residues in the CDR3. CDR3 amino acids: CASSQALSGRAYEQYF. The CDR3 DNA reads as TGCGCCAGCAGCCAAGCCCTGAGCGGGAGGGCCTACGAGCAGTACTTC.